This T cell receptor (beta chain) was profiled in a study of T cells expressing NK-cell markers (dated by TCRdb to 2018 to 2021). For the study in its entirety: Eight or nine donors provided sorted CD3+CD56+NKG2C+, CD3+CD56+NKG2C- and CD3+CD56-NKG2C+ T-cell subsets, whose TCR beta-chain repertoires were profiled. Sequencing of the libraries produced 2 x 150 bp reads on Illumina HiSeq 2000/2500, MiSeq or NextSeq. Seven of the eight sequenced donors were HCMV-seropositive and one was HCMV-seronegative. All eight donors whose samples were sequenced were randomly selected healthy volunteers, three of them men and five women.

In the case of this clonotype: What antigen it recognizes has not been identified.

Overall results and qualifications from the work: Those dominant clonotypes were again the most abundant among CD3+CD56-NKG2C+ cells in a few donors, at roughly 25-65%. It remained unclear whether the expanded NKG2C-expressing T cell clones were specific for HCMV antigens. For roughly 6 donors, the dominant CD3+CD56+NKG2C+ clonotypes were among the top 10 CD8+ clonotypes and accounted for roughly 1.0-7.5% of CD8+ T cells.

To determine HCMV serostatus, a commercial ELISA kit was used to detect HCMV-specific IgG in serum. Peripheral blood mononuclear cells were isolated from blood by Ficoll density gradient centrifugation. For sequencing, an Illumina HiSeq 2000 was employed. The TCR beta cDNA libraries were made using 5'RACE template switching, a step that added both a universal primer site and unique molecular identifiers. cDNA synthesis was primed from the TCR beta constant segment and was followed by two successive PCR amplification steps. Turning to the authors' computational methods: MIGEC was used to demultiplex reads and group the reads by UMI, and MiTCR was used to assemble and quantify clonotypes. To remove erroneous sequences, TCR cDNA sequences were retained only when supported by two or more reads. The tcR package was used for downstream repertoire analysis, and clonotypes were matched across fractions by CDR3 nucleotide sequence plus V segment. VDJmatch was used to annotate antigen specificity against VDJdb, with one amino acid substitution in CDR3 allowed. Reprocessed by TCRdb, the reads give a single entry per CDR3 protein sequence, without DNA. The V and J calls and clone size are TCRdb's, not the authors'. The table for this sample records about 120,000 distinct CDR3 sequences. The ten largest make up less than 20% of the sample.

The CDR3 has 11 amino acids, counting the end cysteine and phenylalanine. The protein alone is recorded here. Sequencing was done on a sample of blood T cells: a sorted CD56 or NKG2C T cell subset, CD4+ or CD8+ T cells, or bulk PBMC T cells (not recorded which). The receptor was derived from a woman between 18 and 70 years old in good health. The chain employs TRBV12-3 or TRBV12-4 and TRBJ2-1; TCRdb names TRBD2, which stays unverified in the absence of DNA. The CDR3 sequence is CASSWAGFKFF.